This TCR beta chain originates from a study of control samples from healthy donors and cancer patients. CDR1 and CDR2 from the germline V gene are LGHDT and YNNKEL (reference sequence). The CDR3 contains 14 residues. The V end was cut by 2 bases, the J end by 8 bases, with 13 bases between. Some clones are missing from TCRdb's copy, which holds only in-frame ones; the method was immunoSEQ multiplex PCR. The sample includes 150,000 or so clones, over 90% of them seen just once. This receptor was obtained from a man aged 50 to 59 in good health. The sample taken for sequencing was blood. This chain connects TRBV3-1 (or the pseudogene TRBV3-2) to TRBJ2-4; D is possibly TRBD1 (5 bases). The CDR3 reads CASSQKIDSYIQYF. CDR3 bases: TGTGCCAGCAGCCAAAAAATTGACAGCTACATTCAGTACTTC.